These 25 T cell receptor beta chains were sequenced from one sample in a study of CD8 T cells in Susac syndrome. With random hexamers, reverse transcription was performed on about 0.5 to 1 ug of RNA. One entry per CDR3 protein results from TCRdb running MiXCR on the immunoSEQ multiplex PCR reads. The sample shows around 110,000 distinct CDR3 sequences, roughly 94% of them seen only once. The sample comprised CD8+ T cells from PBMCs. The receptors shown here come from a human donor with Susac syndrome.

V gene TRBV7-9 combines with J gene TRBJ2-7, with D tentatively TRBD1 or TRBD2 (5 bases each). V gave up 4 bases and J gave up 4 bases, with 17 bases separating them. CDR1 and CDR2 (germline): SEHNR, FQNEAQ (reference sequence). This CDR3 is built from 15 residues. CDR3 coding DNA: TGTGCCAGCAGCTCGAAAGAGGGGAAAGTTTACGAGCAGTACTTC. As protein: CASSSKEGKVYEQYF.

This clonotype was seen just once. This chain uses TRBV5-4 with TRBJ2-7, with 7 positions matching TRBD1. The trim removed 2 bases at V and 5 bases at J, leaving 4 bases unmatched. CDR1 SGHNT and CDR2 YYREEE come from the germline V gene (reference sequence). The CDR3 is 13 amino acids. CDR3 coding DNA: TGTGCCAGCAGCTTAAGGGGGCGTAACGAGCAGTACTTC. This codes for CASSLRGRNEQYF.

This chain uses TRBV2 with TRBJ2-7; D is perhaps TRBD1 (5 bases). V lost 6 bases, J lost 0 bases, and 6 bases lay in between. The germline V gene encodes CDR1 SNHLY and CDR2 FYNNEI. The CDR3 totals 12 residues. CDR3 DNA sequence: TGTGCCAGCAGGACAGTCTCCTACGAGCAGTACTTC. Its protein product is CASRTVSYEQYF.

The gene calls are TRBV5-1 and TRBJ2-5, with 12 bases matching TRBD2. The trim removed 4 bases at V and 5 bases at J, leaving 12 bases unmatched. The CDR3 extends over 17 amino acids. Germline V CDR1 and CDR2: SGHRS, YFSETQ. The CDR3 sequence: CASSTNPTSGGPETQYF. The CDR3, as DNA: TGCGCCAGCAGCACCAACCCGACTAGCGGGGGACCGGAGACCCAGTACTTC.

This chain links TRBV10-3 with TRBJ2-7; 7 bases agree with TRBD1. This CDR3 spans 13 amino acids. Germline-derived CDR1 and CDR2 are ENHRY and SYGVKD. After removal of 6 bases from V and 3 bases from J, the junction contained 5 bases not matched to a gene. CDR3 sequence reads: CAISPGTDYEQYF. CDR3 DNA sequence: TGTGCCATCAGCCCCGGGACAGACTACGAGCAGTACTTC.

This clonotype was found once. V is TRBV29-1 and J is TRBJ2-5, with 9 positions matching TRBD1. This CDR3 is 12 amino acids long. From germline, CDR1 is SQVTM and CDR2 ANQGSEA. V lost 8 bases to trimming and J lost 5 bases; unmatched junction nucleotides: 6. CDR3 sequence reads: CSLQGAGETQYF. For the CDR3, the DNA is TGCAGCCTACAGGGGGCCGGTGAGACCCAGTACTTC.

The chain has TRBV20-1 and TRBJ2-3; 8 nucleotides agree with TRBD2. V was pared by 0 bases and J by 2 bases, with 4 bases of the junction left unmatched. The CDR3 runs 15 residues. Germline values: CDR1 DFQATT, CDR2 SNEGSKA (reference sequence). The CDR3 nucleotides are TGCAGTGCTAGAGAGCGGGGGGATAACACAGATACGCAGTATTTT. Translated, it gives CSARERGDNTDTQYF.

This clonotype has only one observation. As DNA, the CDR3 is TGTGCCAGCAGCCCCCTGACATCCACCGGGGAGCTGTTTTTT. Translated, it gives CASSPLTSTGELFF. V gene TRBV13 combines with J gene TRBJ2-2, with unresolved D. Germline V gene lookup returns CDR1 PRHDT and CDR2 FYEKMQ (reference sequence). The CDR3 spans 14 residues. V lost 5 bases and J lost 4, with 11 bases in between.

The chain carries TRBV6-2 or TRBV6-3 and TRBJ1-1; D gene uncertain. The CDR3 contains 11 residues. Germline V CDR1 and CDR2: MNHEY, SVGEGT. V shed 4 bases and J shed 8 bases, with 8 bases lying between them. The CDR3 DNA follows: TGTGCCAGCAGTTTACGAACAGAAGCTTTCTTT. This gives the protein CASSLRTEAFF.

V gene TRBV19 combines with J gene TRBJ1-5; no clear D gene. Germline lookup yields CDR1 LNHDA and CDR2 SQIVND (reference sequence). V lost 3 bases and J 7 bases, leaving 10 bases between the germline ends. The CDR3 length is 13 residues. CDR3 bases: TGTGCCAGTAGTATCGCCCAAGGACAGCCCCAGCATTTT. As protein: CASSIAQGQPQHF.

V is TRBV12-5 and J is TRBJ1-5; D call uncertain. The CDR3 length is 13 residues. Trimming stripped 6 bases from V and 7 bases from J, with 13 bases between. Germline V gives CDR1 LGHNT, CDR2 FRNRAP. This chain's CDR3 is CASGEDGEQPQHF. CDR3 sequence (DNA): TGTGCTAGTGGAGAGGACGGGGAGCAGCCCCAGCATTTT.

Concerning this clonotype: At one boundary the junction diverges from the germline segment, which might be a read error. The J gene is TRBJ1-2, the V gene TRBV9; D gene ambiguous. The CDR3 consists of 14 residues. Germline V CDR1 and CDR2: SGDLS, YYNGEE. The CDR3 DNA sequence: TGTGCCAGCAGTGTGCAAGGGCTTAACGATGGCTACACCTTC. This encodes CASSVQGLNDGYTF.

The chain uses TRBV29-1 and TRBJ2-7; D not certain. The germline V gene has CDR1 SQVTM and CDR2 ANQGSEA. The CDR3 totals 15 residues. V was trimmed by 1 base and J by 2 bases, leaving 15 bases between them. CDR3 residues: CSVEGLAGLTYEQYF. As DNA, the CDR3 is TGCAGCGTTGAAGGATTGGCAGGTTTGACCTACGAGCAGTACTTC.

Only one count was recorded for this clonotype. The chain employs TRBV7-9 and TRBJ2-5; TRBD1 or TRBD2 may be the D gene (7 bases each). V was shortened by 1 base and J by 1 base, with 13 bases between the two germline ends. This CDR3 spans 16 amino acids. Looked up from germline, CDR1 is SEHNR and CDR2 is FQNEAQ (reference sequence). The CDR3 protein is CASSLGAGGAQETQYF. The DNA for the CDR3 is TGTGCCAGCAGCTTAGGAGCAGGGGGGGCCCAAGAGACCCAGTACTTC.

V gene TRBV20-1 combines with J gene TRBJ2-7, with D maybe TRBD1 (6 bases). CDR1 and CDR2 from the germline V gene are DFQATT and SNEGSKA (reference sequence). V shed 2 bases and J shed 7 bases, with 12 bases lying between them. The CDR3 covers 12 residues. The DNA of the CDR3 is TGCAGTGCTAGATGGGAACAGGGAGAGCAGTACTTC. Its protein product is CSARWEQGEQYF.

This CDR3 reads CASRAPPGQGFGELFF. Here the CDR3 DNA reads TGTGCCAGCAGAGCTCCCCCGGGACAGGGCTTCGGGGAGCTGTTTTTT. The V gene is TRBV25-1, the J gene TRBJ2-2; 9 positions match TRBD1. CDR1 and CDR2 (germline): MGHDK, SYGVNS. The J segment lost 7 bases and the V segment lost 6 bases, leaving 12 bases of the junction unmatched. The CDR3 contains 16 residues.

The chain uses TRBV4-1 and TRBJ2-7; the D call may be TRBD1 or TRBD2 (5 bases each). The germline gives CDR1 MGHRA, CDR2 YSYEKL. The CDR3 is 16 residues long. V dropped 4 bases and J dropped 4 bases, with 20 bases sitting between them. The CDR3 coding sequence is TGCGCCAGCAGCCTCCGGTCGGGGCCTGGCGTGTACGAGCAGTACTTC. Translation: CASSLRSGPGVYEQYF.

The chain has TRBV29-1 and TRBJ2-5, with TRBD2 matching 16 bases. This CDR3 spans 17 amino acids. V trimming: 2 bases; J trimming: 4 bases; junction bases outside the gene matches: 7. Germline V gene sequence: CDR1 SQVTM, CDR2 ANQGSEA. The CDR3 sequence is CSVEKGLAGGQRETQYF. CDR3 bases: TGCAGCGTTGAAAAGGGACTAGCGGGGGGGCAGCGAGAGACCCAGTACTTC.

The chain couples TRBV9 to TRBJ2-7; 14 nucleotides agree with TRBD2. The CDR3 extends over 15 amino acids. Germline V lookup: CDR1 SGDLS, CDR2 YYNGEE. The trim removed 4 bases at V and 3 bases at J, leaving 3 bases unmatched. This chain's CDR3 is CASSPGTSGGYEQYF. The DNA of the CDR3 is TGTGCCAGCAGCCCCGGGACTAGCGGGGGCTACGAGCAGTACTTC.

The V gene is TRBV9, the J gene TRBJ2-5; TRBD2 might be the D (5 bases). Germline values: CDR1 SGDLS, CDR2 YYNGEE. V dropped 0 bases and J dropped 0 bases, with 15 bases sitting between them. This CDR3 is 17 amino acids long. The CDR3 spells CASSVVGGQKYQETQYF. In DNA form, the CDR3 reads TGTGCCAGCAGCGTAGTTGGAGGTCAAAAGTACCAAGAGACCCAGTACTTC.

The gene calls are TRBV19 and TRBJ2-5; a possible D gene is TRBD1 (6 bases). V lost 5 bases and J lost 0, with 7 bases in between. The CDR3 extends over 13 amino acids. Germline V lookup: CDR1 LNHDA, CDR2 SQIVND (reference sequence). The CDR3 DNA reads as TGTGCCAGTAGTGGGGACAACCAAGAGACCCAGTACTTC. Protein: CASSGDNQETQYF.

This rearrangement joins TRBV7-9 to TRBJ2-3; perhaps TRBD2 as D (5 bases). The CDR3 has 12 amino acids. CDR1 SEHNR and CDR2 FQNEAQ come from the germline V gene (reference sequence). Trimming shortened V by 6 bases and J by 6 bases, and 10 bases separated the two germline ends. The CDR3 DNA reads as TGTGCCAGCAGTCTACCGGGGGATACGCAGTATTTT. It yields the protein CASSLPGDTQYF.

The chain employs TRBV9 and TRBJ1-5; tentatively, D is TRBD1 (5 bases). The CDR3 totals 13 residues. Germline CDR1 reads SGDLS; CDR2 reads YYNGEE. Trimming removed 3 bases at V and 3 bases at J, with 7 bases between. The CDR3 is CASSAGDNQPQHF. CDR3 coding DNA: TGTGCCAGCAGCGCGGGGGACAATCAGCCCCAGCATTTT.

V is TRBV19 and J is TRBJ2-1, with 7 positions matching TRBD1. V trimming: 5 bases; J trimming: 3 bases; junction bases outside the gene matches: 4. This CDR3 has 14 amino acids. The V gene's germline CDR1 is LNHDA and CDR2 SQIVND (reference sequence). The DNA for the CDR3 is TGTGCCAGTAGTCACAGGGGATTCTACAATGAGCAGTTCTTC. This codes for CASSHRGFYNEQFF. Drawing the rest from reference TRBV19 and TRBJ2-1, the complete variable domain is DGGITQSPKYLFRKEGQNVTLSCEQNLNHDAMYWYRQDPGQGLRLIYYSQIVNDFQKGDIAEGYSVSREKKESFPLTVTSAQKNPTAFYLCASSHRGFYNEQFFGPGTRLTVL.

The chain couples TRBV4-1 to TRBJ2-1, with 9 bases lining up with TRBD1. There are 16 residues in the CDR3. After removal of 2 bases from V and 4 bases from J, the junction contained 6 bases not matched to a gene. Germline V gene sequence: CDR1 MGHRA, CDR2 YSYEKL. CDR3 residues: CASSQTGTGSYNEQFF. In DNA, the CDR3 is TGCGCCAGCAGCCAAACCGGGACAGGGTCATACAATGAGCAGTTCTTC.